The next 26 T cell receptor beta chains were all read from a single sample in a study of blood T cell repertoires in COVID-19. The protocol was immunoSEQ multiplex PCR, while the TCRdb copy is restricted to in-frame clones and leaves out a portion. Of roughly 200,000 clones listed, under 90% are singletons. Sequenced input: peripheral blood. Every receptor here comes from a woman aged 80 or older with COVID-19, enrolled during active disease.

The chain uses TRBV28 and TRBJ1-2; no clear D. Germline V lookup: CDR1 MDHEN, CDR2 SYDVKM. V dropped 10 bases and J dropped 6 bases, with 21 bases sitting between them. The CDR3 length is 14 residues. Here the CDR3 DNA reads TGTGCCACCGGGAACCGTAAAGCTTATAATGGCTACACCTTC. Its translation is CATGNRKAYNGYTF.

V is TRBV5-1 and J is TRBJ1-2; D is unresolved. Germline assignment: CDR1 SGHRS and CDR2 YFSETQ. Trimming shortened V by 0 bases and J by 7 bases, and 10 bases separated the two germline ends. This CDR3 is 13 amino acids long. The CDR3 nucleotides read TGCGCCAGCAGCTTGGGGCCCTCGGGTGGCTACACCTTC. It codes for CASSLGPSGGYTF.

The chain carries TRBV3-1 (or the pseudogene TRBV3-2) and TRBJ1-2, with no clear D. CDR1 is LGHDT, CDR2 YNNKEL, per germline (reference sequence). Deletions cut 1 base from V and 2 bases from J, with 8 bases between. The CDR3 is 14 residues long. The chain's CDR3 is CASSQGNINYGYTF. Written as DNA, the CDR3 is TGTGCCAGCAGCCAAGGTAATATCAACTATGGCTACACCTTC.

The chain employs TRBV28 and TRBJ2-2, with TRBD2 as a possible D gene (6 bases). V lost 6 bases to trimming and J lost 17 bases, with 22 bases between them. The CDR3 sequence is 13 residues long. The germline V gene has CDR1 MDHEN and CDR2 SYDVKM. CDR3 in DNA: TGTGCCAGCAGCTCGGGCGACACTAGCCTCACATTTTTT. As protein: CASSSGDTSLTFF.

The genes are TRBV19 and TRBJ2-7; 8 bases are a match to TRBD1. Germline CDR1 LNHDA, CDR2 SQIVND (reference sequence). The CDR3 length is 14 residues. The V gene end was trimmed by 7 bases and the J gene end by 3 bases; junction bases not matched to a gene: 8. The CDR3 DNA reads TGTGCCAGTACCGGTCGGACAGGGAACTACGAGCAGTACTTC. Translated: CASTGRTGNYEQYF.

This rearrangement joins TRBV6-5 to TRBJ1-4; perhaps TRBD1 as D (6 bases). This CDR3 spans 14 amino acids. CDR1 MNHEY and CDR2 SVGAGI come from the germline V gene. V lost 3 bases and J lost 6, with 11 bases in between. CDR3 nucleotide sequence: TGTGCCAGCAGTTATTCGTCAGGGGATGAAAAACTGTTTTTT. It specifies CASSYSSGDEKLFF.

The chain combines TRBV2 with TRBJ2-4, with 11 bases lining up with TRBD1. J was trimmed by 3 bases and V by 5 bases; bases with no gene match: 6. Germline-derived CDR1 and CDR2 are SNHLY and FYNNEI. CDR3 size: 16 residues. The CDR3 DNA reads as TGTGCCAGCAGTTTTCGGACAGGGGGCGTCAAAAACATTCAGTACTTC. Residues: CASSFRTGGVKNIQYF.

The chain carries TRBV5-1 and TRBJ2-3; TRBD1 aligns across 9 bases. The CDR3 consists of 14 residues. From germline, CDR1 is SGHRS and CDR2 YFSETQ. The V segment lost 0 bases and the J segment 8 bases; nucleotides outside the gene matches: 4. CDR3 sequence reads: CASSLDGTGSTQYF. CDR3 in DNA: TGCGCCAGCAGCTTGGACGGGACAGGGAGTACGCAGTATTTT.

J is TRBJ2-1 and V is TRBV27; perhaps TRBD1 as D (6 bases). The CDR3 runs 14 residues. Trimming removed 6 bases at V and 5 bases at J, with 14 bases between. Germline V lookup: CDR1 MNHEY, CDR2 SMNVEV (reference sequence). The CDR3 sequence: CASRQGFSDNEQFF. Written as DNA, the CDR3 is TGTGCCAGCAGACAGGGATTTTCCGACAATGAGCAGTTCTTC.

On this clone: The same CDR3 is also encoded by other DNA sequences in this sample. This chain uses TRBV11-2 with TRBJ2-3, with 12 bases identical to TRBD2. The V segment lost 3 bases and the J segment 2 bases; nucleotides outside the gene matches: 3. The CDR3 consists of 16 residues. Germline V gives CDR1 SGHAT, CDR2 FQNNGV. The CDR3 reads CASSFPSGGATDTQYF. In DNA form, the CDR3 reads TGTGCCAGCAGCTTCCCTAGCGGGGGGGCCACAGATACGCAGTATTTT.

J is TRBJ1-2 and V is TRBV5-1; 7 bases line up with TRBD1. V lost 4 bases, J lost 6 bases, and 6 bases stayed unmatched. Germline V CDR1 and CDR2: SGHRS, YFSETQ. There are 13 residues in the CDR3. The CDR3: CASSPDRADGYTF. As DNA, the CDR3 is TGCGCCAGCAGCCCCGACAGGGCGGATGGCTACACCTTC.

As regards this clone: Other DNA variants within this sample encode the same CDR3. The chain couples TRBV7-2 to TRBJ1-1; D ambiguous. The V end lost 1 base, the J end lost 2 bases, and 5 bases lay between the germline ends. This CDR3 is built from 13 residues. In germline, CDR1 is SGHTA, CDR2 FQGNSA. CDR3 sequence (DNA): TGTGCCAGCAGCTTAGGGAGAAACACTGAAGCTTTCTTT. This codes for CASSLGRNTEAFF.

This clone was seen a single time. The chain links TRBV10-3 to TRBJ2-7; D is ambiguous. The CDR3 sequence is 11 residues long. V lost 3 bases and J lost 8, with 8 bases in between. Per germline, CDR1 ENHRY and CDR2 SYGVKD. The CDR3 DNA reads TGTGCCATCAGTGACCTCGAGAAGCAGTACTTC. The encoded protein is CAISDLEKQYF.

J is TRBJ1-6 and V is TRBV5-1; a weak D match, TRBD1 (5 bases). Deletions cut 1 base from V and 5 bases from J, with 13 bases between. CDR1 SGHRS and CDR2 YFSETQ come from the germline V gene. The CDR3 is 16 amino acids. CDR3 in DNA: TGCGCCAGCAGCTTGACGGCGGGGCCTAATAATTCACCCCTCCACTTT. This gives the protein CASSLTAGPNNSPLHF.

J is TRBJ2-4 and V is TRBV7-3, with 9 positions matching TRBD1. V shed 6 bases, J shed 8 bases, and the junction held 5 bases outside the gene matches. The germline V gene encodes CDR1 SGHTA and CDR2 FQGTGA. CDR3 length: 13 amino acids. The CDR3 is CASRSGQGYIQYF. The DNA of the CDR3 is TGTGCCAGCAGGTCGGGACAGGGATACATTCAGTACTTC.

J is TRBJ2-3 and V is TRBV27; 12 positions agree with TRBD2. The CDR3 length is 16 residues. V shed 10 bases, J shed 4 bases, and the junction held 12 bases outside the gene matches. CDR1 MNHEY and CDR2 SMNVEV come from the germline V gene (reference sequence). CDR3 in amino acids: CATTRASGGAADTQYF. Written as DNA, the CDR3 is TGTGCCACCACACGGGCTAGCGGGGGGGCAGCAGATACGCAGTATTTT.

The chain uses TRBV9 and TRBJ1-1, with 10 bases lining up with TRBD1. Trimming at V came to 6 bases and at J to 5 bases, leaving 7 bases not matched to a gene. Germline V lookup: CDR1 SGDLS, CDR2 YYNGEE. CDR3 length: 14 residues. The CDR3 DNA sequence: TGTGCCAGCACCCCGGGACAGGGGCGGACTGAAGCTTTCTTT. The encoded protein is CASTPGQGRTEAFF.

The J gene is TRBJ2-2, the V gene TRBV3-1 (or the pseudogene TRBV3-2); D perhaps matches TRBD2 (6 bases). Trimming left V 4 bases short and J 2 bases short, with 11 bases between. Germline CDR1 is LGHDT and CDR2 is YNNKEL (reference sequence). This CDR3 is 15 amino acids long. Here the CDR3 DNA reads TGTGCCAGCAGCCCAATGGGGGGAAACACCGGGGAGCTGTTTTTT. This codes for CASSPMGGNTGELFF.

The chain couples TRBV9 to TRBJ2-1; D gene unclear. This CDR3 contains 14 residues. Trimming took 4 bases from V and 4 from J, leaving 12 bases between them. In germline, CDR1 is SGDLS, CDR2 YYNGEE. Written as DNA, the CDR3 is TGTGCCAGCAGCTCTAGACTCCGATACAATGAGCAGTTCTTC. Amino acid sequence: CASSSRLRYNEQFF.

This clone was detected only once. This chain connects TRBV2 to TRBJ2-1; TRBD2 matches 10 bases. With V trimmed by 5 bases and J by 7 bases, 2 bases remained unmatched. The CDR3 is 13 residues long. Germline lookup yields CDR1 SNHLY and CDR2 FYNNEI. CDR3 sequence: CASSWTSGNEQFF. The CDR3 DNA sequence: TGTGCCAGCAGTTGGACTAGCGGTAATGAGCAGTTCTTC.

This chain joins TRBV6-1 and TRBJ1-2; maybe TRBD1 (5 bases). Germline CDR1 reads MNHNS; CDR2 reads SASEGT. Trimming removed 3 bases from V and 4 bases from J, with 9 bases in between. CDR3 length: 13 residues. The CDR3 protein is CASSEGGFYGYTF. DNA for the CDR3: TGTGCCAGCAGTGAGGGGGGATTCTATGGCTACACCTTC.

This rearrangement joins TRBV29-1 to TRBJ2-7, with D maybe TRBD2 (5 bases). The length of the CDR3 is 10 residues. CDR1 and CDR2 from the germline V gene are SQVTM and ANQGSEA. V lost 6 bases, J lost 3 bases, and 6 bases lay in between. CDR3 DNA: TGCAGCGTCGGGGACTACGAGCAGTACTTC. Translation: CSVGDYEQYF.

V gene TRBV7-9 combines with J gene TRBJ1-2; tentative D call: TRBD1 (5 bases). The CDR3 is 13 residues long. Germline V lookup: CDR1 SEHNR, CDR2 FQNEAQ (reference sequence). Between the trimmed V and J ends, which lost 4 bases and 5 bases, there was a span of 11 bases. The DNA for the CDR3 is TGTGCCAGCAGCTCCCCGGGGGGTTATGGCTACACCTTC. This translates into CASSSPGGYGYTF.

The table lists this clone with many counts. The chain recombines TRBV4-2 with TRBJ1-3; no definite D call. The CDR3 totals 15 residues. V lost 0 bases and J 4 bases, leaving 10 bases between the germline ends. The germline CDR1 and CDR2 sequences are LGHNA and YNFKEQ. The CDR3 DNA follows: TGTGCCAGCAGCCAAGAATTCGCGAAGGGAAACACCATATATTTT. This sequence encodes CASSQEFAKGNTIYF.

V gene TRBV24-1 combines with J gene TRBJ2-1; 9 positions agree with TRBD1. With V trimmed by 8 bases and J by 4 bases, 8 bases remained unmatched. CDR1 KGHDR and CDR2 SFDVKD come from the germline V gene. The CDR3 has 15 amino acids. The CDR3 coding sequence is TGTGCCACCACCTCCGCCGGGACAGGGTACAATGAGCAGTTCTTC. Protein: CATTSAGTGYNEQFF.

This chain connects TRBV29-1 to TRBJ2-1; 7 nucleotides match TRBD1. The germline V gene encodes CDR1 SQVTM and CDR2 ANQGSEA. This CDR3 spans 15 amino acids. V lost 7 bases to trimming and J lost 6 bases; unmatched junction nucleotides: 15. CDR3 sequence (DNA): TGCAGCGCTGGACAGGACATGACAGGTCCCAATGAGCAGTTCTTC. This codes for CSAGQDMTGPNEQFF.